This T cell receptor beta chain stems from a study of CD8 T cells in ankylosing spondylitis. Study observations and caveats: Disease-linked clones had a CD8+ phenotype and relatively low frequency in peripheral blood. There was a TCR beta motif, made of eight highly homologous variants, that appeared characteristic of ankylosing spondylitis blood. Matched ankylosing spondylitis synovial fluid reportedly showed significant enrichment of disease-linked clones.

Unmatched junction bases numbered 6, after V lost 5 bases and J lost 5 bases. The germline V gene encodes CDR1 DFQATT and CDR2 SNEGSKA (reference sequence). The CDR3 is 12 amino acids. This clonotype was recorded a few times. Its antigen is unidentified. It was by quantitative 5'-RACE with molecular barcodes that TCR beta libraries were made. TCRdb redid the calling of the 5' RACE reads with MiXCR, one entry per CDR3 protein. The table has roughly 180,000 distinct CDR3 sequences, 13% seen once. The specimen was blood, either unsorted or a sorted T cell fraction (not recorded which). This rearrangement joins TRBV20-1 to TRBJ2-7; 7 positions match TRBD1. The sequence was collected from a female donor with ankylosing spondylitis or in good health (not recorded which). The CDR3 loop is CSARRQGDEQYF. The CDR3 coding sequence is TGCAGTGCTCGGAGACAGGGCGACGAGCAGTACTTC.